This TCR beta chain was found in a study of cytomegalovirus exposure and HLA in healthy donors. Study information: Out of fewer than 400 genotyped donors, 81% belonged to the Caucasian-associated ancestry cluster. General study points: Some V segments could not be told apart, so they were left out, TRBV6-2 and TRBV6-3 among them. Later analysis suggested most CMV-associated TCR beta chains were HLA-restricted.

A remark on this clone: The antigen is unknown.

PCR amplification relied on 60 Vbeta primers (plus 13 Jbeta primers). Repertoires were generated with immunoSEQ multiplex PCR, while TCRdb's copy carries only in-frame clones and drops some. This table holds under 150,000 clones, 84% found once. With 4 bases removed from V and 1 base from J, the gap between germline ends came to 12 bases. This CDR3 comprises 14 residues. Germline values: CDR1 SGHDT, CDR2 YYEEEE. V and J are TRBV5-6 and TRBJ2-7; D call uncertain. Sample: PBMCs. This TCR was recovered from a man between 45 and 60 years old in good health and CMV-seronegative. CDR3 nucleotides: TGTGCCAGCAGCCCAACCGCGGCTTCCTACGAGCAGTACTTC. It specifies CASSPTAASYEQYF. The full variable domain, rest sourced from reference TRBV5-6 and TRBJ2-7, is DAGVTQSPTHLIKTRGQQVTLRCSPKSGHDTVSWYQQALGQGPQFIFQYYEEEERQRGNFPDRFSGHQFPNYSSELNVNALLLGDSALYLCASSPTAASYEQYFGPGTRLTVT.